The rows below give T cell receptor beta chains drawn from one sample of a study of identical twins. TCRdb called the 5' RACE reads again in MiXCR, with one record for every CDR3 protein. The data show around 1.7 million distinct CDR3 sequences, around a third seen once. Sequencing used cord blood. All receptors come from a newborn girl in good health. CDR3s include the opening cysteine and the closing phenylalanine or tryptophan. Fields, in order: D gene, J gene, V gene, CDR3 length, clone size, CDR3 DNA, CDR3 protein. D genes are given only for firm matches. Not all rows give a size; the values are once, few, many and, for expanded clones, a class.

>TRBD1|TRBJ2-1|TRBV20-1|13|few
TGCAGTGGTAGGCAGGGGGCCTACAATGAGCAGTTCTTC
CSGRQGAYNEQFF
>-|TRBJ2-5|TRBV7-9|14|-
TGTGCCAGCAGCCCCAAACTACTCCAAGAGACCCAGTACTTC
CASSPKLLQETQYF
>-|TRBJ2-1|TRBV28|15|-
TGTGCCAGCAGCCACCGACTAGAGTATTGCGATGAGCAGTTCTTC
CASSHRLEYCDEQFF
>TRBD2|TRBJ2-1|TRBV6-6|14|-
TGTGCCAGCAGTTACTCGGCGGGGGAGACTGAGCAGTTCTTC
CASSYSAGETEQFF
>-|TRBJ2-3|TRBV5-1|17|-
TGCGCCAGCAGCTTGGCCCGAGATAGCTGGTCCACAGATACGCAGTATTTT
CASSLARDSWSTDTQYF
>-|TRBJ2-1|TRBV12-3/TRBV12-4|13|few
TGTGCCAGCAGTTTACACAGGCCACGGGAGCAGTTCTTC
CASSLHRPREQFF
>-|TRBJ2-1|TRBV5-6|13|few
TGTGCCAGCAGCCCCCCGATTTACAATGAGCAGTTCTTC
CASSPPIYNEQFF
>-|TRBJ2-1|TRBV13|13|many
TGTGCCAGCAGTCCTCGGGGTTACAATGAGCAGTTCTTC
CASSPRGYNEQFF
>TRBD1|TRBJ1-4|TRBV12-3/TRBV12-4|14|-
TGTGCCAGCCTAACAGGGGTCTCGAATGAAAAACTGTTTTTT
CASLTGVSNEKLFF
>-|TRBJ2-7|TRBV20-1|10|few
TGCAGTGCTAGGAACAATGAGCAGTACTTC
CSARNNEQYF
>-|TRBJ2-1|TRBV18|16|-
TGTGCCAGCTCACCACTGCCCCAGCGGAGATACAATGAGCAGTTCTTC
CASSPLPQRRYNEQFF
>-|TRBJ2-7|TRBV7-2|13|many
TGTGCCAGCAGCTTTAGCCAGTACTACGAGCAGTACTTC
CASSFSQYYEQYF
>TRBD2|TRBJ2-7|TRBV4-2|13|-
TGTGCCAGCAGCCCCGGACTAGACCACGAGCAGTACTTC
CASSPGLDHEQYF
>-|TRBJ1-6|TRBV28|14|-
TGTGCCAGCAGTTTGGGCAGGTCCCTCCCGGCCCTCCACTTT
CASSLGRSLPALHF
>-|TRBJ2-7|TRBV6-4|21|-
TGTGCCAGCAGTGACGGGAGGCCACAAGCGAGGACTCTCCTTACCTCCTACGAGCAGTACTTC
CASSDGRPQARTLLTSYEQYF
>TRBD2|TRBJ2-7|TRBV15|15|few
TGTGCCACCGCTAAGCTACTAGCGGGGGGAAATGAGCAGTACTTC
CATAKLLAGGNEQYF
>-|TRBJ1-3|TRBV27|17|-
TGTGCCAGCAGTTCCCTCGAGGGGGGCCTCTCTGGAAACACCATATATTTT
CASSSLEGGLSGNTIYF
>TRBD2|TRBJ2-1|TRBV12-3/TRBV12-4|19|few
TGTGCCAGCAGTTTAGAGTGGACTAGCGGGCGCGGCTCCTACAATGAGCAGTTCTTC
CASSLEWTSGRGSYNEQFF
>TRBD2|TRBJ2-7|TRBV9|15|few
TGTGCCAGCAGCGTAGAACCTAGCGGTTTTGGGGAGCAGTACTTC
CASSVEPSGFGEQYF
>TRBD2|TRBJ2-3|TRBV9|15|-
TGTGCCAGCAGCACCGGGACTAGCGGCGCAGATACGCAGTATTTT
CASSTGTSGADTQYF
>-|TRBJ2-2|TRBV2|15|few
TGTGCCAGCAGTGTGATCGCGGCGAACACCGGGGAGCTGTTTTTT
CASSVIAANTGELFF
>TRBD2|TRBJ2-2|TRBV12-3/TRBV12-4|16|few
TGTGCCAGCAGTTTTCGGCGGGGGGTATGGATCGGGGAGCTGTTTTTT
CASSFRRGVWIGELFF
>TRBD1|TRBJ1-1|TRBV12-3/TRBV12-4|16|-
TGTGCCAGCAGGCCCCTCGGCAGGGGGTTTGGGGCTGAAGCTTTCTTT
CASRPLGRGFGAEAFF